This TCR beta chain was obtained from a study of blood T cell repertoires in COVID-19. Data came from immunoSEQ multiplex PCR; TCRdb stores just in-frame clones and leaves some out. The table shows about 160,000 clones, with around 84% occurring only once. Germline CDR1 is SGHTA and CDR2 is FQGTGA. The V gene end was trimmed by 2 bases and the J gene end by 2 bases; junction bases not matched to a gene: 7. The CDR3 sequence is 16 residues long. This chain connects TRBV7-3 to TRBJ2-5; 8 nucleotides match TRBD2. The sequenced material came from peripheral blood. The sequence was collected from a man in his 60s with COVID-19, enrolled during active disease. CDR3 bases: TGTGCCAGCAGCTTATTAGGAGCGGGGGCTCAAGAGACCCAGTACTTC. Its translation: CASSLLGAGAQETQYF.